One sample yielded the 26 T cell receptor beta chains listed below, sequenced in a study of T cell responses to AZD1222 COVID-19 vaccine. Some clones are missing from TCRdb's copy, which holds only in-frame ones; the method was immunoSEQ multiplex PCR. Found here are about 180,000 clones, 90% to 95% of them singletons; the top ten hold 1%. Sequencing was performed on peripheral blood, taken 28 days after the second dose of the MenACWY control vaccine. These TCRs come from an adult who received the MenACWY meningococcal vaccine as a control.

The V gene is TRBV5-6, the J gene TRBJ1-1; no firm D call. This CDR3 has 15 amino acids. The germline V gene encodes CDR1 SGHDT and CDR2 YYEEEE. With 0 bases removed from V and 4 bases from J, the gap between germline ends came to 13 bases. This CDR3 is CASSLAAGLGTEAFF. CDR3 DNA: TGTGCCAGCAGCTTGGCGGCCGGGTTAGGCACTGAAGCTTTCTTT.

This chain links TRBV3-1 (or the pseudogene TRBV3-2) with TRBJ2-3; TRBD1 matches 7 bases. The CDR3 covers 14 residues. Germline V gives CDR1 LGHDT, CDR2 YNNKEL (reference sequence). With V trimmed by 5 bases and J by 1 base, 3 bases remained unmatched. CDR3 residues: CASSYTGGTDTQYF. The CDR3, as DNA: TGTGCCAGCAGCTACACAGGGGGCACAGATACGCAGTATTTT.

This clone showed up just once. The rearrangement links TRBV19 to TRBJ2-2, with a possible D match to TRBD1 (7 bases). The CDR3 contains 16 residues. Germline values: CDR1 LNHDA, CDR2 SQIVND (reference sequence). V was clipped by 5 bases and J by 0 bases, with 13 bases between them. This CDR3 reads CASSAGGQTNTGELFF. The CDR3 region has the DNA TGTGCCAGTAGTGCCGGGGGACAGACGAACACCGGGGAGCTGTTTTTT.

The CDR3 reads CASRLANYGYTF. CDR3 DNA sequence: TGTGCCAGTCGTCTCGCTAACTATGGCTACACCTTC. This chain joins TRBV5-8 and TRBJ1-2, with no clear D. V gave up 8 bases and J gave up 0 bases, with 8 bases separating them. Germline CDR1 and CDR2: SGHTS and YDEGEE. The CDR3 contains 12 residues.

V is TRBV4-3 and J is TRBJ1-5, with D unclear. Looked up from germline, CDR1 is LGHNA and CDR2 is YSLEER. V lost 0 bases, J lost 4 bases, and 7 bases lay in between. The CDR3 extends over 14 amino acids. The CDR3 region is CASSQDGANQPQHF. The CDR3 bases are TGCGCCAGCAGCCAAGATGGAGCAAATCAGCCCCAGCATTTT.

This chain uses TRBV10-1 with TRBJ1-6; D remains unclear. CDR1 is WNHNN, CDR2 SYGVQD, per germline (reference sequence). V was pared by 3 bases and J by 10 bases, with 7 bases between. The CDR3 loop spans 12 amino acids. CDR3 sequence (DNA): TGCGCCAGCAGTGAACAAGCCTCACCCCTCCACTTT. It specifies CASSEQASPLHF.

The chain has TRBV15 and TRBJ1-2; unclear D gene. This CDR3 is 14 amino acids long. From germline, CDR1 is LNHNV and CDR2 YYDKDF (reference sequence). V was cut by 1 base and J by 8 bases, with 14 bases left in between. The CDR3 nucleotides read TGTGCCACCAGCAGAGTAAAAAACGCACAGGGCTACACCTTC. Its protein product is CATSRVKNAQGYTF.

J is TRBJ1-5 and V is TRBV28; no clear D gene. The CDR3 consists of 14 residues. The V end was cut by 7 bases, the J end by 1 base, with 11 bases between. Per the germline V gene, CDR1 is MDHEN and CDR2 is SYDVKM. This chain's CDR3 is CASTRTMSNQPQHF. The CDR3 region has the DNA TGTGCCAGCACCAGGACGATGAGCAATCAGCCCCAGCATTTT.

The chain uses TRBV19 and TRBJ2-1; 7 nucleotides align to TRBD2. Germline V CDR1 and CDR2: LNHDA, SQIVND (reference sequence). Trimming took 4 bases from V and 13 from J; bases not matched to a gene: 7. CDR3 size: 12 residues. CDR3 in amino acids: CASSKLSSGQFF. CDR3 nucleotide sequence: TGTGCCAGTAGTAAACTTTCTAGCGGACAGTTCTTC.

The chain carries TRBV28 and TRBJ1-1, with D maybe TRBD1 (6 bases). V lost 7 bases and J 8 bases, leaving 20 bases between the germline ends. Per the germline V gene, CDR1 is MDHEN and CDR2 is SYDVKM. This CDR3 spans 14 amino acids. The CDR3 loop is CASTVGQPTWEAFF. The CDR3 DNA sequence: TGTGCCAGCACCGTAGGACAGCCTACTTGGGAAGCTTTCTTT.

The chain recombines TRBV5-4 with TRBJ2-1; D is undetermined. The germline gives CDR1 SGHNT, CDR2 YYREEE (reference sequence). V was trimmed by 3 bases and J by 2 bases, leaving 12 bases between them. The length of the CDR3 is 15 residues. The CDR3 protein is CASSSSVAPYNEQFF. The DNA for the CDR3 is TGTGCCAGCAGCTCGAGTGTCGCACCCTACAATGAGCAGTTCTTC.

A single count supports this clone. The chain combines TRBV5-1 with TRBJ1-2; D unresolved. The germline V gene has CDR1 SGHRS and CDR2 YFSETQ. The CDR3 runs to 13 residues. V lost 6 bases to trimming and J lost 6 bases, with 15 bases between them. The CDR3 spells CASTKRHRDGYTF. The CDR3 DNA follows: TGCGCCAGCACCAAAAGGCACCGGGATGGCTACACCTTC.

The CDR3 sequence: CAWSDPPGRKLFF. Here the CDR3 DNA reads TGTGCCTGGAGCGACCCCCCCGGTCGAAAACTGTTTTTT. The V gene is TRBV30, the J gene TRBJ1-4; no clear D. Trimming shortened V by 3 bases and J by 10 bases, and 15 bases separated the two germline ends. Germline V lookup: CDR1 GTSNPN, CDR2 SVGIG (reference sequence). The CDR3 contains 13 residues.

The rearrangement joins TRBV6-2 or TRBV6-3 to TRBJ1-2, with TRBD1 identical over 9 bases. CDR3 length: 16 amino acids. Germline trimming cut 6 bases from V and 4 bases from J; bases unmatched to any gene: 12. In germline, CDR1 is MNHEY, CDR2 SVGEGT. The CDR3 region is CASSPRGTGKAYGYTF. The CDR3 DNA follows: TGTGCCAGCAGCCCCCGGGGGACAGGGAAAGCCTATGGCTACACCTTC.

The chain couples TRBV2 to TRBJ2-2; TRBD1 agrees at 7 bases. Trimming at V came to 5 bases and at J to 1 base, leaving 4 bases not matched to a gene. The germline V gene encodes CDR1 SNHLY and CDR2 FYNNEI. CDR3 size: 15 residues. The CDR3 nucleotides read TGTGCCAGCAGTAGGGACAGCATGAACACCGGGGAGCTGTTTTTT. Its protein product is CASSRDSMNTGELFF.

This clone has a single count. This rearrangement joins TRBV6-1 to TRBJ1-1, with D possibly matching TRBD1 (5 bases). The CDR3 runs to 12 residues. From germline, CDR1 is MNHNS and CDR2 SASEGT. Trimming took off 2 bases at V and 11 bases at J, with 12 bases between the two ends. The CDR3 sequence: CASSETRREAFF. The CDR3 region has the DNA TGTGCCAGCAGTGAAACCCGCAGGGAGGCTTTCTTT.

The chain has TRBV5-5 and TRBJ1-5, with TRBD1 as a possible D gene (5 bases). From germline, CDR1 is SGHKS and CDR2 YYEKEE (reference sequence). CDR3 length: 13 amino acids. V lost 5 bases to trimming and J lost 5 bases, with 11 bases between them. Written as DNA, the CDR3 is TGTGCCAGCAGTTGGGACCGTGATCAGCCCCAGCATTTT. This encodes CASSWDRDQPQHF.

This chain uses TRBV6-5 with TRBJ1-2, with 12 bases fitting TRBD1. Trimming removed 3 bases from V and 8 bases from J; junction bases left unmatched: 7. Germline lookup yields CDR1 MNHEY and CDR2 SVGAGI. The CDR3 has 15 amino acids. The CDR3 DNA reads as TGTGCCAGCAGTTATTCACCCGGGACAGGGGGCGGCTACACCTTC. Encoded protein: CASSYSPGTGGGYTF.

The V call is TRBV9, the J call TRBJ2-7; 10 bases are a match to TRBD1. The V segment lost 3 bases and the J segment 6 bases; nucleotides outside the gene matches: 6. Germline V gene data show CDR1 as SGDLS and CDR2 as YYNGEE. This CDR3 region has 14 residues. The CDR3 DNA reads TGTGCCAGCAGCGCCCGGGACAGGGGCAGCGAGCAGTACTTC. Translating gives CASSARDRGSEQYF.

The gene calls are TRBV28 and TRBJ2-3; 9 bases fit TRBD2. Germline V lookup: CDR1 MDHEN, CDR2 SYDVKM. Losses at the gene ends were 2 bases for V and 5 bases for J; bases not matched to a gene: 8. The CDR3 length is 16 residues. CDR3 in amino acids: CASSLNGAGGIDTQYF. The CDR3 DNA follows: TGTGCCAGCAGTTTAAATGGGGCGGGGGGGATAGATACGCAGTATTTT.

This clone was seen just once. The chain has TRBV5-8 and TRBJ2-3; perhaps TRBD1 as D (5 bases). V lost 4 bases, J lost 4 bases, and 13 bases lay in between. CDR1 is SGHTS and CDR2 is YDEGEE in the germline V gene. The CDR3 extends over 14 amino acids. The CDR3 DNA follows: TGTGCCAGCAGCCCGACAGTGGCCGCAGATACGCAGTATTTT. Protein: CASSPTVAADTQYF.

The rearrangement links TRBV2 to TRBJ1-2; no reliable D call. Per germline, CDR1 SNHLY and CDR2 FYNNEI. The CDR3 totals 14 residues. Between the trimmed V and J ends, which lost 7 bases and 1 base, there was a span of 13 bases. The CDR3 DNA is TGTGCCAGCATTGCCAGCGGAGTTAACTATGGCTACACCTTC. Its translation: CASIASGVNYGYTF.

The CDR3 DNA reads as TGTGCCAGCACCCGGGACAGGGATGGCTACACCTTC. Translating gives CASTRDRDGYTF. The J gene is TRBJ1-2, the V gene TRBV18; TRBD1 aligns across 9 bases. Germline CDR1 KGHSH, CDR2 LQKENI. V lost 8 bases to trimming and J lost 6 bases; unmatched junction nucleotides: 4. The CDR3 has 12 residues.

The J gene is TRBJ2-1, the V gene TRBV12-3 or TRBV12-4; D is perhaps TRBD1 (5 bases). The ends were cut back, 8 bases at V and 5 bases at J, with 10 bases in the middle. The CDR3 consists of 12 residues. The CDR3, as DNA: TGTGCCAGCTGGGCAGGGCACAATGAGCAGTTCTTC. Translated: CASWAGHNEQFF.

Here the CDR3 DNA reads TGCAGTGTTCGGACATCCATTCAGTACTTC. Translation gives CSVRTSIQYF. V and J are TRBV20-1 and TRBJ2-4; tentative D call: TRBD1 (5 bases). The CDR3 extends over 10 amino acids. V lost 7 bases and J 9 bases, leaving 10 bases between the germline ends. CDR1 DFQATT and CDR2 SNEGSKA come from the germline V gene (reference sequence).

The rearrangement joins TRBV4-1 to TRBJ2-3; D perhaps matches TRBD2 (6 bases). V was trimmed by 1 base and J by 5 bases, leaving 10 bases between them. The CDR3 covers 14 residues. Germline CDR1 MGHRA, CDR2 YSYEKL. The CDR3 DNA reads TGCGCCAGCAGCCAAGTGGGGGGAAGAGATACGCAGTATTTT. Amino acids: CASSQVGGRDTQYF.